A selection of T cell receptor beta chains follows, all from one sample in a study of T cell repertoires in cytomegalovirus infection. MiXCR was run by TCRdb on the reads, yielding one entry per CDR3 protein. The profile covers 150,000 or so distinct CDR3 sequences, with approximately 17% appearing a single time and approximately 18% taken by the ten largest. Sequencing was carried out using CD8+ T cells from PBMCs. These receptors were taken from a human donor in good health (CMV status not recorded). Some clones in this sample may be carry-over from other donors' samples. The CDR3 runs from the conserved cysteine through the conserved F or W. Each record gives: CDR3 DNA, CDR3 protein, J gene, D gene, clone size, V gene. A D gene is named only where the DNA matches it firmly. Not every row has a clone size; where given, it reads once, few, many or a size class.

TGTGCCAGCAGTTTAGGGCTAGCGGAGTACAATGAGCAGTTCTTC	CASSLGLAEYNEQFF	TRBJ2-1	TRBD2	.	TRBV28
TGTGCCAGCAGTTTAATGCGGCGGGGCCCCCAAGAGACCCAGTACTTC	CASSLMRRGPQETQYF	TRBJ2-5	.	.	TRBV28
TGTGCCAGCAGCTCCCAGGATTCGACAGGGAAAGCTTTCTTT	CASSSQDSTGKAFF	TRBJ1-1	TRBD1	.	TRBV11-2
TGTGCCAGCAGCCGTCCGCTAGCGGGAAAAAAGAACTACGAGCAGTACTTC	CASSRPLAGKKNYEQYF	TRBJ2-7	TRBD2	many	TRBV7-2
TGTGCCAGCAGTTTAATGGGGTCCCCGGCCGGCGACGAGCAGTACTTC	CASSLMGSPAGDEQYF	TRBJ2-7	.	few	TRBV28
TGTGCCAGCAGCTTAAGGGCAGGGGACGGGGCCAACGTCCTGGCTTTC	CASSLRAGDGANVLAF	TRBJ2-6	.	.	TRBV11-2
TGTGCCAGCAGCCCCGGGACTAGCGGAAAACCCGGGGAGCTGTTTTTT	CASSPGTSGKPGELFF	TRBJ2-2	TRBD2	.	TRBV3-1
TGTGCCAACAGTTCAGATCCGGGACTAGTTTTCTACAATGAGCAGTTCTTC	CANSSDPGLVFYNEQFF	TRBJ2-1	TRBD2	.	TRBV12-3/TRBV12-4
TGTGCCAGCTTACGAGGAAACACCGGGGAGCTGTTTTTT	CASLRGNTGELFF	TRBJ2-2	.	few	TRBV7-9
TGTGCCAGCAGCTTAGTTCTAGCGGCACCGAACAATGAGCAGTTCTTC	CASSLVLAAPNNEQFF	TRBJ2-1	TRBD2	many	TRBV7-2
TGTGCCAGCAGTTCCGCCGCGGGGGGCGGATATGGCTACACCTTC	CASSSAAGGGYGYTF	TRBJ1-2	.	.	TRBV27
TGTGCCAGCAGCTTAGCGTCTAGCGGTTTCTACGAGCAGTACTTC	CASSLASSGFYEQYF	TRBJ2-7	TRBD2	.	TRBV7-2
TGTGCCAGCAGTTTTGGTACCGAGCAGTTCTTC	CASSFGTEQFF	TRBJ2-1	.	few	TRBV6-2/TRBV6-3
TGCGCCAGCAGCCAAGATAAGGACAGCCAAACTGAAGCTTTCTTT	CASSQDKDSQTEAFF	TRBJ1-1	.	.	TRBV4-3
TGTGCCAGCAGCGCGCCTCCCAACCTGGGGGGCACAGATACGCAGTATTTT	CASSAPPNLGGTDTQYF	TRBJ2-3	.	few	TRBV9
TGTGCCAGCAGCTTATATGGCGGGAGCAATCAGCCCCAGCATTTT	CASSLYGGSNQPQHF	TRBJ1-5	.	few	TRBV7-2
TGCGCCAGCAGCCAAGATGAAAGAGCTAACTATGGCTACACCTTC	CASSQDERANYGYTF	TRBJ1-2	.	.	TRBV4-1
TGTGCCAGCAGTCGCGCACAGCTTAACACAGATACGCAGTATTTT	CASSRAQLNTDTQYF	TRBJ2-3	.	.	TRBV12-3/TRBV12-4
TGTGCCAGCAGCCCCTATGGCGGGAGGGCCGACGAGCAGTACTTC	CASSPYGGRADEQYF	TRBJ2-7	TRBD2	few	TRBV9
TGTGCCAGCAGTCCCTATGCGACTACAACTGACAATGAGCAGTTCTTC	CASSPYATTTDNEQFF	TRBJ2-1	.	many	TRBV6-1
TGTGCCAGCAGCCAAGATAAGTACGAGCAGTACTTC	CASSQDKYEQYF	TRBJ2-7	.	.	TRBV14
TGTGCCAGCAGCCTAGGGACCTTCTATGGCTACACCTTC	CASSLGTFYGYTF	TRBJ1-2	.	few	TRBV7-9
TGTGCCACCATGCGGGGCCCATCAATAAGCTTC	CATMRGPSISF	TRBJ2-7	.	few	TRBV7-9
TGTGCCAGCAGCCCAGGACAGACAGCTACTATCTATGGCTACACCTTC	CASSPGQTATIYGYTF	TRBJ1-2	.	many	TRBV7-2
TGTGCTAGTGCCGAGGGCAATCAGCCCCAGCATTTT	CASAEGNQPQHF	TRBJ1-5	.	few	TRBV12-5
TGTGCCAGCAGCCAACCCGGGTGGCCGAATTACGAGCAGTACTTC	CASSQPGWPNYEQYF	TRBJ2-7	.	.	TRBV14
TGTGCCAGCAGCCTAGGACTAGCGGGAGACGAGCAGTACTTC	CASSLGLAGDEQYF	TRBJ2-7	TRBD2	many	TRBV7-2
TGCAGCGTTGACGGGACAGGGACAGATACGCAGTATTTT	CSVDGTGTDTQYF	TRBJ2-3	TRBD1	.	TRBV29-1
TGCAGCGTTGATTCGGGACATCGAGGGACCCAGTACTTC	CSVDSGHRGTQYF	TRBJ2-5	.	.	TRBV29-1
TGTGCCAGCAGCCGAGGGGATACGCAGTATTTT	CASSRGDTQYF	TRBJ2-3	.	many	TRBV4-2
TGTGCCAGCAGTCCCCTTTTAGCGGGAGCGGCCCACAATGAGCAGTTCTTC	CASSPLLAGAAHNEQFF	TRBJ2-1	TRBD2	.	TRBV6-1
TGTGCCAGCAGCCAAGGACAGGGGGACTACGAGCAGTACTTC	CASSQGQGDYEQYF	TRBJ2-7	TRBD1	few	TRBV4-2
TGTGCCAGCAGCTTAGCCTTCGGAGGGGAAGCTTTCTTT	CASSLAFGGEAFF	TRBJ1-1	.	.	TRBV7-2
TGTGCCAGCAGCCCCCGGGGCGGGAGCCCTAACAATGAGCAGTTCTTC	CASSPRGGSPNNEQFF	TRBJ2-1	TRBD2	few	TRBV7-4
TGTGCCAGCAGATCCTCGGACAGGGTCGCAGATACGCAGTATTTT	CASRSSDRVADTQYF	TRBJ2-3	TRBD1	few	TRBV28
TGCAGCGTTGAAATCGGGGGCTTGGGAGGCTACACCTTC	CSVEIGGLGGYTF	TRBJ1-2	.	few	TRBV29-1
TGTGCCAGCAGTCGACTAGCGGGAGACTACAATGAGCAGTTCTTC	CASSRLAGDYNEQFF	TRBJ2-1	TRBD2	.	TRBV6-4
TGTGCCAGCAGTTTGAACGGCCCCCAGCATTTT	CASSLNGPQHF	TRBJ1-5	.	few	TRBV12-3/TRBV12-4
TGTGCCAGCAGTTCCCCCAAACAGGGGGTTAATGAAAAACTGTTTTTT	CASSSPKQGVNEKLFF	TRBJ1-4	TRBD1	.	TRBV27
TGTGCCACCAGCAGCCTCGCAGGGTCACAGCCCCAGCATTTT	CATSSLAGSQPQHF	TRBJ1-5	.	few	TRBV15
TGTGCCAGCAGTAACCCTAGGGGAGAAACCGGGGAGCTGTTTTTT	CASSNPRGETGELFF	TRBJ2-2	.	.	TRBV6-2/TRBV6-3
TGCGCCAGCAGCTCCCGTTCGGACAGGGATGAGCAGTTCTTC	CASSSRSDRDEQFF	TRBJ2-1	TRBD1	few	TRBV5-1
TGTGCCAGCAGCCTGGGGCCCCGGACAGGGGGTTCTTCTGGGGCCAACGTCCTGACTTTC	CASSLGPRTGGSSGANVLTF	TRBJ2-6	TRBD1	many	TRBV7-9
TGTGCCAGCATCCCCCGCGGTGAGATCCAAGAGACCCAGTACTTC	CASIPRGEIQETQYF	TRBJ2-5	.	few	TRBV28
TGTGCCAGCAGCTTACGAGCGGGAGAAGAGACCCAGTACTTC	CASSLRAGEETQYF	TRBJ2-5	TRBD2	.	TRBV7-6